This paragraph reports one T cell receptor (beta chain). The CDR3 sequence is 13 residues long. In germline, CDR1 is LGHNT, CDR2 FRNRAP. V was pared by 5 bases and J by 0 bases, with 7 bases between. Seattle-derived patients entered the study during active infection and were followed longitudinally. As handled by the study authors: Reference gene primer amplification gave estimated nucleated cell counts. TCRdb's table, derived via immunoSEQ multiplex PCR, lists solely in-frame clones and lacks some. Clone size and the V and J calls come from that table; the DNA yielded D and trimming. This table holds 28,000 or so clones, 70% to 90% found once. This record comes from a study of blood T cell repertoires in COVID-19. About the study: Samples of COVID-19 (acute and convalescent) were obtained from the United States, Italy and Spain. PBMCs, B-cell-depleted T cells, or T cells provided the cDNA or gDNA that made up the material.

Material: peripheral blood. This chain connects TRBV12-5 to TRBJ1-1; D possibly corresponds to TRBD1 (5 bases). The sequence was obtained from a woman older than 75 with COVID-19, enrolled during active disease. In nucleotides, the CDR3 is TGTGCTAGTGGTCAGGGAATGAACACTGAAGCTTTCTTT. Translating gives CASGQGMNTEAFF.